The clone carrying this T cell receptor beta chain was seen once. Its antigen remains unidentified. This could be a read error, since a much larger clone is one nucleotide away. The sample originates from a study of blood T cells in healthy people across ages. V lost 2 bases and J lost 7, with 18 bases in between. The CDR3 extends over 16 amino acids. A J-beta primer mix and a sample-barcoded 5' primer were used in a second PCR of roughly 6 to 11 cycles. A tag from a template-switch adaptor with 12 random nucleotides marked each cDNA molecule. TCRdb reprocessed the 5' RACE reads via MiXCR and lists one record per CDR3 protein. Seen here are under 1,000,000 distinct CDR3 sequences, under 40% observed once, and the top ten hold 10% to 15%. General study results and limits: Total diversity from one million sequenced T cells was likely underestimated.

This receptor was taken from a man between 18 and 35 years old in good health. The V gene is TRBV12-3 or TRBV12-4, the J gene TRBJ2-1; D is possibly TRBD1 or TRBD2 (6 bases each). The sequenced material came from blood. DNA for the CDR3: TGTGCCAGCAGTTTACAGGTAGGGGGGTATGGTAATGAGCAGTTCTTC. It encodes CASSLQVGGYGNEQFF.